This TCR beta chain was sequenced in a study of preoperative IRX-2 immunotherapy in early breast cancer. As to treatment: preoperative locoregional IRX-2 cytokine immunotherapy. Samples came from a phase Ib trial of preoperative locoregional IRX-2 cytokine immunotherapy. Clones were sequenced by immunoSEQ multiplex PCR, and TCRdb holds only the in-frame ones, with some missing. The sample has tens of thousands of clones, around 92% seen once. The specimen was tumor tissue, collected after IRX-2 immunotherapy. This TCR was sampled from a human donor with breast cancer.

The CDR3 is CASNPGPGSDQPQHF. CDR3 nucleotides: TGTGCCAGTAACCCCGGGCCAGGGTCGGATCAGCCCCAGCATTTT. This sequence joins TRBV19 and TRBJ1-5; weak D call: TRBD1 (5 bases). CDR1 is LNHDA, CDR2 SQIVND, per germline (reference sequence). CDR3 length: 15 amino acids. V was clipped by 7 bases and J by 5 bases, with 18 bases between them.